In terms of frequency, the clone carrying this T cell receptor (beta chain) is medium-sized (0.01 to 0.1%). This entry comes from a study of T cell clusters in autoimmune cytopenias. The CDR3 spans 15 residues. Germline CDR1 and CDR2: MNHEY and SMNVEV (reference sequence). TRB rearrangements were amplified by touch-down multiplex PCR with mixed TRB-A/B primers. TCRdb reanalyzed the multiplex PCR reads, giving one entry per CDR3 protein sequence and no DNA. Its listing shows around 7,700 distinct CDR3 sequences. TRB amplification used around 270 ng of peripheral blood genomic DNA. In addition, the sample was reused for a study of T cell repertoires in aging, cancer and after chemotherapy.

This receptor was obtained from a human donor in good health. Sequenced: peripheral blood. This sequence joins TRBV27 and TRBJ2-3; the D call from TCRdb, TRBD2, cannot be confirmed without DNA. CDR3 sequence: CASRRLADSTDTQYF.